The table lists the clone carrying this TCR beta chain with many counts. Amplification of TCR beta CDR3 regions was performed using RNA transcripts as template. The primer set for the first-round RT-PCR of the TCR CDR3 was HTBI. TCRdb fed the multiplex PCR reads into MiXCR, producing one record per CDR3 protein. In the table there are around 480,000 distinct CDR3 sequences, about 15% of which are singletons. The CDR3 runs to 17 residues. V dropped 1 base and J dropped 0 bases, with 13 bases sitting between them. The data were obtained in a study of T cells in Graves' hyperthyroidism and ophthalmopathy.

This chain connects TRBV12-3 or TRBV12-4 to TRBJ1-5; D is unclear. Sample: blood. The source is a woman younger than 35 with Graves' hyperthyroidism. In nucleotides, the CDR3 is TGTGCCAGCAGTTTAGGGACCGGCGGGTATAGCAATCAGCCCCAGCATTTT. It specifies CASSLGTGGYSNQPQHF.